The 32 T cell receptor beta chains given below trace back to one sample, sequenced in a study of Ad26.COV2.S vaccination and SARS-CoV-2 variants. Libraries were prepared by immunoSEQ multiplex PCR; TCRdb keeps only in-frame clonotypes and omits some of them. The table records more than 150,000 clones, 87% of them present only once. The sequencing here drew on peripheral blood, taken after recovery from COVID-19. The receptors originated from a human donor who had recovered from COVID-19.

The chain carries TRBV11-3 and TRBJ2-5; 7 nucleotides match TRBD1. CDR1 SGHNT and CDR2 YENEEA come from the germline V gene. The CDR3 has 14 residues. The junction had 7 bases not matched to a gene; V was cut back by 4 bases and J by 5 bases. CDR3 sequence (DNA): TGTGCCAGCAGCTCGTCCGACAGGGCGGAGACCCAGTACTTC. As protein: CASSSSDRAETQYF.

In its sample, this clone was seen once. Other DNA sequences from this sample encode an identical CDR3 as well. The chain joins TRBV12-3 or TRBV12-4 to TRBJ1-2, with D maybe TRBD1 (5 bases). Trimming took 2 bases from V and 4 from J, leaving 8 bases between them. This CDR3 region has 13 residues. CDR3 in amino acids: CASSLRGSYGYTF. DNA for the CDR3: TGTGCCAGCAGTTTACGGGGGAGCTATGGCTACACCTTC.

The CDR3 DNA is TGTGCCAGCTCACCACCAAGTTTAGTGGCGAAGACCCAGTACTTC. Translating it yields CASSPPSLVAKTQYF. The genes are TRBV18 and TRBJ2-5; no firm D call. This CDR3 spans 15 amino acids. Trimming stripped 0 bases from V and 6 bases from J, with 14 bases between. The germline V gene has CDR1 KGHSH and CDR2 LQKENI.

This clone was found a few times. This rearrangement joins TRBV7-9 to TRBJ2-7, with D uncertain. The V and J ends lost 3 bases and 3 bases respectively, with 6 bases between them. The germline CDR1 and CDR2 sequences are SEHNR and FQNEAQ (reference sequence). The CDR3 is 12 amino acids. The CDR3 loop is CASSFAFYEQYF. The CDR3 DNA follows: TGTGCCAGCAGCTTTGCCTTCTACGAGCAGTACTTC.

This clone was counted only a few times. The rearrangement links TRBV30 to TRBJ1-6, with no clear D. The germline V and J ends were trimmed by 2 bases and 7 bases, with 6 bases remaining between them. CDR1 and CDR2 (germline): GTSNPN, SVGIG (reference sequence). CDR3 size: 12 residues. CDR3 region: CAWSNLNSPLHF. CDR3 nucleotide sequence: TGTGCCTGGAGTAATCTCAATTCACCCCTCCACTTT.

As to this clone: Germline and junction disagree at one end, which may indicate a read error. V and J are TRBV7-7 and TRBJ2-5; D is perhaps TRBD1 or TRBD2 (5 bases each). This CDR3 region has 14 residues. Germline values: CDR1 SSHAT, CDR2 FNYEAQ (reference sequence). In DNA form, the CDR3 reads TGTGCTAGCAGCTTAAGATGGGGGACAGAGACCCAGTACTTC. Translation: CASSLRWGTETQYF.

The chain has TRBV3-1 (or the pseudogene TRBV3-2) and TRBJ2-3; TRBD2 matches 12 bases. The CDR3 runs 16 residues. Germline CDR1 reads LGHDT; CDR2 reads YNNKEL (reference sequence). V gave up 4 bases and J gave up 1 base; unmatched junction bases: 3. CDR3: CASSRLAGVGTDTQYF. CDR3 DNA: TGTGCCAGCAGCCGACTAGCGGGGGTGGGCACAGATACGCAGTATTTT.

The chain couples TRBV12-3 or TRBV12-4 to TRBJ2-3; D gene unclear. V dropped 5 bases and J dropped 3 bases, with 6 bases sitting between them. The CDR3 loop spans 12 amino acids. CDR3 nucleotides: TGTGCCAGCAGTCCACCGACAGATACGCAGTATTTT. Its protein product is CASSPPTDTQYF.

V usage is TRBV3-1 (or the pseudogene TRBV3-2) and J usage is TRBJ2-5; D call uncertain. With 0 bases removed from V and 9 bases from J, the gap between germline ends came to 5 bases. The length of the CDR3 is 11 residues. Per germline, CDR1 LGHDT and CDR2 YNNKEL (reference sequence). The CDR3 region has the DNA TGTGCCAGCAGCCAAGACAGTGCCCAGTACTTC. This translates into CASSQDSAQYF.

Comments on this clone: The same CDR3 is also encoded by other DNA sequences in this sample. The J gene is TRBJ1-2, the V gene TRBV20-1; no clear D gene. Trimming shortened V by 5 bases and J by 4 bases, and 8 bases separated the two germline ends. Germline CDR1 DFQATT, CDR2 SNEGSKA (reference sequence). CDR3 length equals 11 residues. The CDR3 is CSASDGYGYTF. Written as DNA, the CDR3 is TGCAGTGCTTCGGACGGCTATGGCTACACCTTC.

This rearrangement joins TRBV19 to TRBJ1-2; TRBD1 agrees at 9 bases. This CDR3 contains 14 residues. V was pared by 4 bases and J by 5 bases, with 5 bases of the junction left unmatched. Germline values: CDR1 LNHDA, CDR2 SQIVND (reference sequence). This chain's CDR3 is CASSRGGQGYGYTF. For the CDR3, the DNA is TGTGCCAGTAGTAGGGGGGGACAGGGATATGGCTACACCTTC.

The chain links TRBV5-1 to TRBJ1-2; TRBD1 might be the D (5 bases). This CDR3 contains 14 residues. Germline CDR1 is SGHRS and CDR2 is YFSETQ. V lost 4 bases and J 7 bases, leaving 17 bases between the germline ends. DNA for the CDR3: TGCGCCAGCAGCGGGGCTTCCGTCTTGGGTGGCTACACCTTC. This codes for CASSGASVLGGYTF. Full variable domain (remainder filled in from reference TRBV5-1 and TRBJ1-2): KAGVTQTPRYLIKTRGQQVTLSCSPISGHRSVSWYQQTPGQGLQFLFEYFSETQRNKGNFPGRFSGRQFSNSRSEMNVSTLELGDSALYLCASSGASVLGGYTFGSGTRLTVV.

This clone was detected once. The chain carries TRBV28 and TRBJ2-1; D gene uncertain. V dropped 5 bases and J dropped 10 bases, with 9 bases sitting between them. Germline V gene data show CDR1 as MDHEN and CDR2 as SYDVKM. The length of the CDR3 is 11 residues. This CDR3 is CASSQYKEQFF. CDR3 nucleotide sequence: TGTGCCAGCAGTCAATATAAGGAGCAGTTCTTC.

This chain joins TRBV5-1 and TRBJ1-4; possible D gene TRBD1, 5 bases. With 7 bases removed from V and 8 bases from J, the gap between germline ends came to 21 bases. The germline CDR1 and CDR2 sequences are SGHRS and YFSETQ. The CDR3 contains 15 residues. The CDR3 DNA follows: TGCGCCAGCTTCCCTGGGACCGGGCCGAAGGAAAAACTGTTTTTT. It is translated as CASFPGTGPKEKLFF. The variable domain in full, completed from reference TRBV5-1 and TRBJ1-4, reads KAGVTQTPRYLIKTRGQQVTLSCSPISGHRSVSWYQQTPGQGLQFLFEYFSETQRNKGNFPGRFSGRQFSNSRSEMNVSTLELGDSALYLCASFPGTGPKEKLFFGSGTQLSVL.

This clone was seen once. The rearrangement joins TRBV9 to TRBJ2-5; 13 nucleotides line up with TRBD2. With 0 bases clipped from V and 4 bases from J, the junction kept 0 bases outside the gene matches. This CDR3 spans 15 amino acids. Germline V gene lookup returns CDR1 SGDLS and CDR2 YYNGEE. As DNA, the CDR3 is TGTGCCAGCAGCGTAGGGACTAGCGGGAGAGAGACCCAGTACTTC. Encoded protein: CASSVGTSGRETQYF.

The chain uses TRBV7-2 and TRBJ1-5, with D perhaps matching TRBD1 (5 bases). Germline V gives CDR1 SGHTA, CDR2 FQGNSA. V lost 3 bases, J lost 2 bases, and 11 bases lay in between. CDR3 length: 15 amino acids. For the CDR3, the DNA is TGTGCCAGCAGCTTTGGGGCGGGGGGCAATCAGCCCCAGCATTTT. Protein product: CASSFGAGGNQPQHF.

This chain links TRBV28 with TRBJ1-4; D is uncertain. Trimming took 6 bases from V and 4 from J, leaving 15 bases between them. CDR1 MDHEN and CDR2 SYDVKM come from the germline V gene. This CDR3 contains 15 residues. CDR3 sequence reads: CASRVGWGGNEKLFF. CDR3 nucleotides: TGTGCCAGCAGAGTAGGATGGGGTGGTAATGAAAAACTGTTTTTT.

V is TRBV7-8 and J is TRBJ1-1, with 8 bases that match TRBD1. V lost 11 bases and J lost 1; bases outside the gene matches: 9. CDR3 length: 14 amino acids. Per germline, CDR1 SGHVS and CDR2 FQNEAQ. The CDR3 nucleotides read TGTGCCGTTAAGGTGACAGGGGAGAACACTGAAGCTTTCTTT. Encoded protein: CAVKVTGENTEAFF.

The rearrangement links TRBV29-1 to TRBJ2-3; no clear D gene. The length of the CDR3 is 12 residues. Germline values: CDR1 SQVTM, CDR2 ANQGSEA. The V end was cut by 7 bases, the J end by 4 bases, with 12 bases between. CDR3 sequence reads: CSAMYKADTQYF. In nucleotides, the CDR3 is TGCAGCGCTATGTACAAGGCAGATACGCAGTATTTT.

This clone showed up just once. This rearrangement joins TRBV5-6 to TRBJ2-5, with D maybe TRBD2 (5 bases). Trimming removed 6 bases from V and 1 base from J, with 13 bases in between. The germline CDR1 and CDR2 sequences are SGHDT and YYEEEE. The CDR3 extends over 14 amino acids. CDR3 residues: CASTRGVRQETQYF. CDR3 coding DNA: TGTGCCAGCACTCGGGGAGTCCGCCAAGAGACCCAGTACTTC.

This rearrangement joins TRBV5-8 to TRBJ2-1; perhaps TRBD2 as D (6 bases). The V end lost 4 bases, the J end lost 2 bases, and 10 bases lay between the germline ends. This CDR3 is built from 14 residues. Germline lookup yields CDR1 SGHTS and CDR2 YDEGEE. CDR3 residues: CASSLSGAYNEQFF. The CDR3 DNA is TGTGCCAGCAGCCTTAGCGGAGCCTACAATGAGCAGTTCTTC.

The chain couples TRBV6-2 or TRBV6-3 to TRBJ2-7, with 8 bases aligning to TRBD1. The junction had 6 bases not matched to a gene; V was cut back by 2 bases and J by 3 bases. CDR1 and CDR2 (germline): MNHEY, SVGEGT. This CDR3 has 15 residues. CDR3 nucleotide sequence: TGTGCCAGCAGTTACCCCGGGACAGGATACTACGAGCAGTACTTC. It yields the protein CASSYPGTGYYEQYF.

The CDR3 protein is CASSPRGSGEPIYGYTF. The CDR3 DNA reads TGTGCCAGCAGCCCAAGGGGATCCGGGGAGCCCATTTATGGCTACACCTTC. This chain uses TRBV2 with TRBJ1-2; TRBD1 is a possible D gene (5 bases). The CDR3 runs 17 residues. The germline V and J ends were trimmed by 6 bases and 5 bases, with 25 bases remaining between them. In germline, CDR1 is SNHLY, CDR2 FYNNEI.

V gene TRBV3-1 (or the pseudogene TRBV3-2) combines with J gene TRBJ2-1, with D possibly TRBD2 on 6 matching bases. Trimming cost V 0 bases and J 8 bases, with 14 bases left between them. CDR3 length equals 15 residues. Germline V gene sequence: CDR1 LGHDT, CDR2 YNNKEL (reference sequence). In nucleotides, the CDR3 is TGTGCCAGCAGCCAAGATGGTGCGGGGAGCGATGAGCAGTTCTTC. Translation: CASSQDGAGSDEQFF.

This sequence joins TRBV28 and TRBJ1-2, with D maybe TRBD1 (5 bases). The V gene lost 5 bases and the J gene lost 2 bases, with 15 bases spanning the gap. The CDR3 has 15 residues. Germline values: CDR1 MDHEN, CDR2 SYDVKM. CDR3 region: CASSPLTELNYGYTF. The DNA for the CDR3 is TGTGCCAGCAGTCCTTTGACAGAGTTGAACTATGGCTACACCTTC.

This rearrangement joins TRBV3-1 (or the pseudogene TRBV3-2) to TRBJ2-7; no firm D call. Trimming took off 2 bases at V and 5 bases at J, with 19 bases between the two ends. CDR1 and CDR2 (germline): LGHDT, YNNKEL (reference sequence). CDR3 length: 16 residues. CDR3 protein: CASSQRSLGRGNEQYF. CDR3 DNA sequence: TGTGCCAGCAGCCAAAGGTCCCTAGGAAGAGGTAACGAGCAGTACTTC.

The chain employs TRBV29-1 and TRBJ2-5; 8 bases are a match to TRBD1. Germline CDR1 and CDR2: SQVTM and ANQGSEA. The V segment lost 7 bases and the J segment 5 bases; nucleotides outside the gene matches: 12. The CDR3 has 14 residues. CDR3 DNA: TGCAGCGCCCTACGGGACAGGCTTTCGGAGACCCAGTACTTC. Its translation is CSALRDRLSETQYF.

This clone is a singleton in its sample. This chain uses TRBV18 with TRBJ1-2, with TRBD1 matching over 10 bases. This CDR3 comprises 15 residues. Germline-derived CDR1 and CDR2 are KGHSH and LQKENI. Trimming at V came to 3 bases and at J to 3 bases, leaving 4 bases not matched to a gene. The CDR3 sequence: CASSPGQGRDYGYTF. The CDR3 bases are TGTGCCAGCTCACCGGGACAGGGGAGGGACTATGGCTACACCTTC.

V usage is TRBV28 and J usage is TRBJ1-2; TRBD1 might be the D (5 bases). The CDR3 extends over 14 amino acids. Germline CDR1 MDHEN, CDR2 SYDVKM. V lost 5 bases and J 5 bases, leaving 15 bases between the germline ends. CDR3 residues: CASSPPGAVYGYTF. The CDR3 nucleotides read TGTGCCAGCAGTCCCCCTGGGGCAGTGTATGGCTACACCTTC.

The chain employs TRBV18 and TRBJ1-1; D is uncertain. The germline V and J ends were trimmed by 3 bases and 10 bases, with 15 bases remaining between them. This CDR3 is 13 amino acids long. CDR1 KGHSH and CDR2 LQKENI come from the germline V gene. The CDR3 nucleotides are TGTGCCAGCTCACCCGATCATGGGGTCGGAGCTTTCTTT. This codes for CASSPDHGVGAFF.

With respect to this clone: The limits of the CDR3 on the DNA are not certain, so only TCRdb's listed CDR3 is given. V gene TRBV28 combines with J gene TRBJ2-2. Both ends counted, the CDR3 spans 14 residues. Germline CDR1 and CDR2: MDHEN and SYDVKM. This CDR3 is CASILGDGAGELFF.

For the CDR3, the DNA is TGTGCCAGCTCACTTGACAGGGGTGCGTATGGCTACACCTTC. It is translated as CASSLDRGAYGYTF. The chain employs TRBV18 and TRBJ1-2; 8 positions match TRBD1. Per the germline V gene, CDR1 is KGHSH and CDR2 is LQKENI. The V segment lost 4 bases and the J segment 5 bases; nucleotides outside the gene matches: 6. CDR3 length: 14 residues.